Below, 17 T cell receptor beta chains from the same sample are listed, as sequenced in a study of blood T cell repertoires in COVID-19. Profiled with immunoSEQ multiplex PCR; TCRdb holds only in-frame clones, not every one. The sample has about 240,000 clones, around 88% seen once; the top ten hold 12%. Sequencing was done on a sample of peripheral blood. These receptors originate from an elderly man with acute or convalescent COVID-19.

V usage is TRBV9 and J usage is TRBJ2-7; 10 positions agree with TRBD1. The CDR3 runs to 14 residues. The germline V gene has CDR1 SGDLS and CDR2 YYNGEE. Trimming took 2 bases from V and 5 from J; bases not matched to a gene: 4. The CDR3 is CASSVGQGVHEQYF. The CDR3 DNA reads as TGTGCCAGCAGCGTCGGACAGGGGGTCCACGAGCAGTACTTC.

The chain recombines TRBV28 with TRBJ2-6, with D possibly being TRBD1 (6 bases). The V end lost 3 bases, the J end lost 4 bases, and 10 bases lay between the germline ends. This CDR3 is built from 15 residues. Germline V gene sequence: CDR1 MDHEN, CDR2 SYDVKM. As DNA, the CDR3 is TGTGCCAGCAGTTTTCCAGGGGTAGGGGCCAACGTCCTGACTTTC. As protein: CASSFPGVGANVLTF.

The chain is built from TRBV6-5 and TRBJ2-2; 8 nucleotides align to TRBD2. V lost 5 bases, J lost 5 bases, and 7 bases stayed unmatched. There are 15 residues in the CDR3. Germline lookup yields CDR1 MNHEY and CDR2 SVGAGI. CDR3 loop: CASSPAGVGTGELFF. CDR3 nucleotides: TGTGCCAGCAGTCCAGCGGGAGTTGGGACCGGGGAGCTGTTTTTT.

The CDR3 loop reads CATSDPGTSGRLDTQYF. Here the CDR3 DNA reads TGTGCCACCAGTGACCCCGGGACTAGCGGGAGGCTAGATACGCAGTATTTT. The V gene is TRBV24-1, the J gene TRBJ2-3, with 15 bases identical to TRBD2. The CDR3 extends over 17 amino acids. After removal of 4 bases from V and 5 bases from J, the junction contained 6 bases not matched to a gene. Germline CDR1 reads KGHDR; CDR2 reads SFDVKD.

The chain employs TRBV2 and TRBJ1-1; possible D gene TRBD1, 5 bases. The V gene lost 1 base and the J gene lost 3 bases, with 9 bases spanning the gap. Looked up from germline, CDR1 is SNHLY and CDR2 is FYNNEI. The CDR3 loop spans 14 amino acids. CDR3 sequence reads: CASSEGAGHTEAFF. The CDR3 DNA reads TGTGCCAGCAGTGAAGGGGCAGGGCACACTGAAGCTTTCTTT.

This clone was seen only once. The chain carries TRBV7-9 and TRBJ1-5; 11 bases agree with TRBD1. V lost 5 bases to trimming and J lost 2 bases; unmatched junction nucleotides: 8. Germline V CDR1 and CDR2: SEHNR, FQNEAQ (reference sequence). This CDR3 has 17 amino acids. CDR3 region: CASSPGTGGLGNQPQHF. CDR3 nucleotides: TGTGCCAGCAGCCCCGGGACAGGGGGACTTGGCAATCAGCCCCAGCATTTT.

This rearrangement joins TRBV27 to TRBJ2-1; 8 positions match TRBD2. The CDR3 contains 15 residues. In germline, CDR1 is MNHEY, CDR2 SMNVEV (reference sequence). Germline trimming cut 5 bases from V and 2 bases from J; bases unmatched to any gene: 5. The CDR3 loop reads CASSGSGRAYNEQFF. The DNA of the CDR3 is TGTGCCAGCAGTGGGAGCGGGAGAGCCTACAATGAGCAGTTCTTC.

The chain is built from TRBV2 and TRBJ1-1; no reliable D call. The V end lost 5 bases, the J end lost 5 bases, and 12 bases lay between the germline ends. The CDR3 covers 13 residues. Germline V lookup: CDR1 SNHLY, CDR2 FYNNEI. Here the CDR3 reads CASSMDFGTEAFF. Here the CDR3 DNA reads TGTGCCAGCAGTATGGACTTTGGGACTGAAGCTTTCTTT.

The CDR3 protein is CASSLGLAGIYNEQFF. CDR3 DNA sequence: TGTGCCAGCAGCCTAGGACTAGCGGGAATCTACAATGAGCAGTTCTTC. V usage is TRBV7-3 and J usage is TRBJ2-1; the match to TRBD2 covers 12 bases. V gave up 5 bases and J gave up 3 bases; unmatched junction bases: 5. Per germline, CDR1 SGHTA and CDR2 FQGTGA. The CDR3 contains 16 residues.

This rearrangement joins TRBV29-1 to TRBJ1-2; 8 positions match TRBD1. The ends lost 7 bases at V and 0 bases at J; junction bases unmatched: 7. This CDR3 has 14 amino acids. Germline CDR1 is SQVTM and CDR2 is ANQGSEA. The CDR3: CSARTGSTNYGYTF. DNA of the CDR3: TGCAGCGCCAGGACAGGGTCGACTAACTATGGCTACACCTTC.

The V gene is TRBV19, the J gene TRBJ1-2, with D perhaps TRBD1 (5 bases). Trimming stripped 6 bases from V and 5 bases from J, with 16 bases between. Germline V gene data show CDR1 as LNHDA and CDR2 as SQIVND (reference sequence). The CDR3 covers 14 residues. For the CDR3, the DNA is TGTGCCAGTAGAACCAGGGAGGTTGGATATGGCTACACCTTC. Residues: CASRTREVGYGYTF. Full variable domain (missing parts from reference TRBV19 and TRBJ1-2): DGGITQSPKYLFRKEGQNVTLSCEQNLNHDAMYWYRQDPGQGLRLIYYSQIVNDFQKGDIAEGYSVSREKKESFPLTVTSAQKNPTAFYLCASRTREVGYGYTFGSGTRLTVV.

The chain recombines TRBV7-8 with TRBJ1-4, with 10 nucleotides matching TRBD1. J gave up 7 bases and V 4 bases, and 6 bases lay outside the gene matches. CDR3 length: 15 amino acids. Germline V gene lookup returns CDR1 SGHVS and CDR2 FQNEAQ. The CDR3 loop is CASSSWTGGGEKLFF. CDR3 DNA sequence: TGTGCCAGCAGCTCCTGGACAGGGGGGGGTGAAAAACTGTTTTTT.

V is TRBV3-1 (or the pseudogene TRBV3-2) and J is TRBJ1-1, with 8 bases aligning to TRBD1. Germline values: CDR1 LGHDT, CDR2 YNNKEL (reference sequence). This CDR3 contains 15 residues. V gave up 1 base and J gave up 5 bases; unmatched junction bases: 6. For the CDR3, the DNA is TGTGCCAGCAGCCAAGCCCAGGGGGCGTGGACTGAAGCTTTCTTT. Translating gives CASSQAQGAWTEAFF.

The CDR3 DNA sequence: TGTGCCAGCAGCTTTGGGACATCTTCTGGAAACACCATATATTTT. As protein: CASSFGTSSGNTIYF. This chain connects TRBV11-3 to TRBJ1-3; tentative D call: TRBD1 (6 bases). The CDR3 runs 15 residues. Germline V gene lookup returns CDR1 SGHNT and CDR2 YENEEA. V was pared by 3 bases and J by 1 base, with 10 bases between.

DNA for the CDR3: TGTGCCAGCAGCGCCGGGACTAGTGGGAACAATGAGCAGTTCTTC. Amino acids: CASSAGTSGNNEQFF. The V call is TRBV5-4, the J call TRBJ2-1; TRBD2 agrees at 8 bases. V was clipped by 4 bases and J by 5 bases; unmatched bases: 8. The CDR3 contains 15 residues. The germline CDR1 and CDR2 sequences are SGHNT and YYREEE (reference sequence).

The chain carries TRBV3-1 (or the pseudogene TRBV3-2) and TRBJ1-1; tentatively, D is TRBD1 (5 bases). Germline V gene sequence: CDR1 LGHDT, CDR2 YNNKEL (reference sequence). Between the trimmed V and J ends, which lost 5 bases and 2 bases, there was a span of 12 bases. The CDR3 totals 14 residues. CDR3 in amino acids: CASSNRKGNTEAFF. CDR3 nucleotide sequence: TGTGCCAGCAGCAACAGGAAGGGTAACACTGAAGCTTTCTTT.

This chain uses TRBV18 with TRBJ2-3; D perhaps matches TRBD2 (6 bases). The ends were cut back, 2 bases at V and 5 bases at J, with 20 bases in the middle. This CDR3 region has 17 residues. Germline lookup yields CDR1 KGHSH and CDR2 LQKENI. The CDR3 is CASSPVGGTSHRDTQYF. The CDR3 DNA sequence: TGTGCCAGCTCACCAGTCGGCGGGACCAGCCACCGAGATACGCAGTATTTT.